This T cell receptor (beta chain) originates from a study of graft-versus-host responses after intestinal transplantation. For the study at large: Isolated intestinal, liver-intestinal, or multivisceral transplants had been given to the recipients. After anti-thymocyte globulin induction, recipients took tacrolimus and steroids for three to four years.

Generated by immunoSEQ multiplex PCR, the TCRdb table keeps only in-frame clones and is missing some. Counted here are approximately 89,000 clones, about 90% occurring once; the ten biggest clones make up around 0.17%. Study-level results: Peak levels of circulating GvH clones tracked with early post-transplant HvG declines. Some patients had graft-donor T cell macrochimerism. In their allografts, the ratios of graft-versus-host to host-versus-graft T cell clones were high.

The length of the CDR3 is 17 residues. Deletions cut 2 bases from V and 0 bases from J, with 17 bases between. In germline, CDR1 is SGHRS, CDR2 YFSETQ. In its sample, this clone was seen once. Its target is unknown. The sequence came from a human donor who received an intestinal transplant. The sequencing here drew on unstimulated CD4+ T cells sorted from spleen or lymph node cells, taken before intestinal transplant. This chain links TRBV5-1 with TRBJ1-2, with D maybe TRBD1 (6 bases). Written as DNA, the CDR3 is TGCGCCAGCAGCTTAGGACAGCTTGACCAAGCTAACTATGGCTACACCTTC. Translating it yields CASSLGQLDQANYGYTF. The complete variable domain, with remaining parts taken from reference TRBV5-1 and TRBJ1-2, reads KAGVTQTPRYLIKTRGQQVTLSCSPISGHRSVSWYQQTPGQGLQFLFEYFSETQRNKGNFPGRFSGRQFSNSRSEMNVSTLELGDSALYLCASSLGQLDQANYGYTFGSGTRLTVV.